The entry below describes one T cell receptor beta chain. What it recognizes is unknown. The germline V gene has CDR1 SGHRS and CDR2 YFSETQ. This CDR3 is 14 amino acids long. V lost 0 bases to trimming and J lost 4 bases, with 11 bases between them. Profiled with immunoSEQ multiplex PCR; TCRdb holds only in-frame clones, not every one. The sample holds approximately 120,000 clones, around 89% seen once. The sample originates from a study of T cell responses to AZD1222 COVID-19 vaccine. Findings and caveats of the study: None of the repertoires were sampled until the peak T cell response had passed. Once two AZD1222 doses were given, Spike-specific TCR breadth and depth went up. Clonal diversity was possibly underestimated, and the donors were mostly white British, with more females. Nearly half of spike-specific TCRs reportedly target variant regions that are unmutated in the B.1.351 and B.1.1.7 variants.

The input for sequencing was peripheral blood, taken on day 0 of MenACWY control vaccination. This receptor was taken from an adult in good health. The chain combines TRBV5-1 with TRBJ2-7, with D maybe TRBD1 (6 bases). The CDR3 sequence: CASSLEAGEYEQYF. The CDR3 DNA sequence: TGCGCCAGCAGCTTGGAAGCAGGGGAGTACGAGCAGTACTTC.